The source of this T cell receptor (beta chain) is a study of response to subunit inactivated influenza vaccine. Findings of the study overall: The authors suggested that every seasonal influenza vaccination recruits few new T cells.

The V gene's germline CDR1 is LNHDA and CDR2 SQIVND (reference sequence). This CDR3 contains 17 residues. The trim removed 3 bases at V and 6 bases at J, leaving 12 bases unmatched. This clonotype was detected a few times. Its specificity is not known. TCRdb processed the RT-PCR reads anew with MiXCR; each CDR3 protein has one entry. The table records hundreds of thousands of distinct CDR3 sequences, approximately 14% of them present only once. The V gene is TRBV19, the J gene TRBJ2-2; 8 bases line up with TRBD1. This receptor was obtained from a man aged 45-60 years who received an inactivated influenza vaccine. The sequenced sample was PBMCs from blood, obtained 14 to 15 days before vaccination. CDR3 region: CASSIGVGRGLSGELFF. The DNA for the CDR3 is TGTGCCAGTAGTATCGGTGTTGGCAGGGGGCTCTCCGGGGAGCTGTTTTTT.